Shown below are 31 T cell receptor beta chains from a single sample sequenced in a study of breast tumors, draining lymph nodes, adjacent tissues. TCRdb recomputed calls from the multiplex PCR reads with MiXCR, one row per CDR3 protein. The sample has roughly 8,000 distinct CDR3 sequences, around 80% seen once; the top ten hold under 55%. Sequencing used tumor-adjacent breast tissue. Receptor source: a female donor with breast cancer. Some clones in this sample may be carry-over from other donors' samples.

This clonotype was observed many times. V usage is TRBV6-2 or TRBV6-3 and J usage is TRBJ2-5; possibly TRBD2 for D (6 bases). The CDR3 spans 18 residues. CDR1 is MNHEY, CDR2 SVGEGT, per germline. Trimming removed 5 bases at V and 5 bases at J, with 27 bases between. In DNA, the CDR3 is TGTGCCAGCAGTCAAATGAGGGGAGGAGGGGACGGCTGGGAGACCCAGTACTTC. It yields the protein CASSQMRGGGDGWETQYF.

This clonotype qualifies as large. The chain is built from TRBV7-6 and TRBJ2-6; D not certain. The CDR3 runs 15 residues. Looked up from germline, CDR1 is SGHVS and CDR2 is FNYEAQ. Trimming cost V 1 base and J 2 bases, with 6 bases left between them. This chain's CDR3 is CASSLDEAGANVLTF. The CDR3 bases are TGTGCCAGCAGCTTAGACGAGGCTGGGGCCAACGTCCTGACTTTC.

The chain employs TRBV4-1 and TRBJ2-3, with a weak D call TRBD1 (6 bases). CDR1 is MGHRA, CDR2 YSYEKL, per germline. The CDR3 length is 15 residues. The V and J ends lost 1 base and 0 bases respectively, with 8 bases between them. The CDR3 is CASSQAGVSTDTQYF. CDR3 in DNA: TGCGCCAGCAGCCAAGCAGGGGTTAGCACAGATACGCAGTATTTT.

The rearrangement links TRBV15 to TRBJ2-1, with D perhaps TRBD1 or TRBD2 (5 bases each). Trimming stripped 0 bases from V and 8 bases from J, with 17 bases between. The V gene's germline CDR1 is LNHNV and CDR2 YYDKDF (reference sequence). The CDR3 consists of 16 residues. CDR3 DNA: TGTGCCACCAGCAGAGATGATGGGACCTTTCGATATGAGCAGTTCTTC. Its translation: CATSRDDGTFRYEQFF.

The gene calls are TRBV7-9 and TRBJ2-1, with 9 nucleotides matching TRBD1. With 4 bases clipped from V and 16 bases from J, the junction kept 11 bases outside the gene matches. The CDR3 is made up of 13 amino acids. Germline CDR1 SEHNR, CDR2 FQNEAQ (reference sequence). The CDR3 coding sequence is TGTGCCAGCAGCTCAGCCTCCGGGACAGGGTTTTTCTTC. Its protein product is CASSSASGTGFFF. Full variable domain (outside the CDR3, taken from reference TRBV7-9 and TRBJ2-1): DTGVSQNPRHKITKRGQNVTFRCDPISEHNRLYWYRQTLGQGPEFLTYFQNEAQLEKSRLLSDRFSAERPKGSFSTLEIQRTEQGDSAMYLCASSSASGTGFFFGPGTRLTVL.

In nucleotides, the CDR3 is TGCGCCAGCAGCTATCCGGGACTAGCGGTCAATGAGCAGTTCTTC. Protein sequence: CASSYPGLAVNEQFF. The V gene is TRBV4-1, the J gene TRBJ2-1; 11 nucleotides line up with TRBD2. The CDR3 is made up of 15 amino acids. V shed 5 bases and J 6 bases; nucleotides not matched to a gene: 6. The germline CDR1 and CDR2 sequences are MGHRA and YSYEKL.

The genes are TRBV20-1 and TRBJ2-7; D might be TRBD1 (7 bases). The CDR3 length is 15 residues. V lost 5 bases to trimming and J lost 6 bases, with 23 bases between them. The germline V gene encodes CDR1 DFQATT and CDR2 SNEGSKA (reference sequence). The CDR3 is CSAPTGSGGGLEQYF. The CDR3 DNA reads as TGCAGTGCTCCCACGGGGAGCGGAGGGGGCCTCGAGCAGTACTTC.

The J gene is TRBJ2-1, the V gene TRBV12-5; D might be TRBD2 (6 bases). The ends were cut back, 5 bases at V and 3 bases at J, with 14 bases in the middle. Germline lookup yields CDR1 LGHNT and CDR2 FRNRAP. The CDR3 extends over 15 amino acids. The CDR3, as DNA: TGTGCTAGTGGTCGTGGGGCGGGGAGCTACAATGAGCAGTTCTTC. Residues: CASGRGAGSYNEQFF.

The V and J genes are TRBV9 and TRBJ2-1; 10 nucleotides match TRBD2. V lost 0 bases, J lost 8 bases, and 14 bases stayed unmatched. The CDR3 is 18 amino acids. Germline lookup yields CDR1 SGDLS and CDR2 YYNGEE. In DNA, the CDR3 is TGTGCCAGCAGCGTAGGGGGGGAGGCTAGCGGGGGCCGAGATGAGCAGTTCTTC. This codes for CASSVGGEASGGRDEQFF. Filled out from reference TRBV9 and TRBJ2-1, the complete variable domain reads DSGVTQTPKHLITATGQRVTLRCSPRSGDLSVYWYQQSLDQGLQFLIQYYNGEERAKGNILERFSAQQFPDLHSELNLSSLELGDSALYFCASSVGGEASGGRDEQFFGPGTRLTVL.

The chain carries TRBV7-3 and TRBJ2-7; 8 nucleotides line up with TRBD1. Germline loops: CDR1 SGHTA, CDR2 FQGTGA. The CDR3 totals 13 residues. J gave up 3 bases and V 8 bases, and 6 bases lay outside the gene matches. For the CDR3, the DNA is TGTGCCAGCGGCCAGGGGGCAGGCTACGAGCAGTACTTC. Its translation is CASGQGAGYEQYF.

This clonotype has only one observation. The chain has TRBV29-1 and TRBJ2-7; the match to TRBD2 covers 15 bases. The CDR3 is 15 amino acids. Germline lookup yields CDR1 SQVTM and CDR2 ANQGSEA. The V gene end was trimmed by 6 bases and the J gene end by 1 base; junction bases not matched to a gene: 4. Here the CDR3 DNA reads TGCAGCGTGACCGGGACTAGCGGGAGGTCCTACGAGCAGTACTTC. This gives the protein CSVTGTSGRSYEQYF.

This chain links TRBV19 with TRBJ1-2; D is ambiguous. Per germline, CDR1 LNHDA and CDR2 SQIVND (reference sequence). V was clipped by 1 base and J by 6 bases, with 3 bases between them. The CDR3 has 11 residues. The CDR3 nucleotides read TGTGCCAGTAGTATAGGAGATGGCTACACCTTC. The encoded protein is CASSIGDGYTF.

Note on this clonotype: Possible read error: a much larger clone is one base away. This chain joins TRBV3-1 and TRBJ2-6; D unclear. Germline CDR1 LGHDT, CDR2 YNNKEL (reference sequence). CDR3 length: 17 amino acids. This chain's CDR3 is CTSSKLGRRTGANVLTF. The DNA of the CDR3 is TGTACCAGCAGCAAACTCGGGCGAAGGACTGGGGCCAACGTCCTGACTTTC.

The V gene is TRBV7-2, the J gene TRBJ2-1; TRBD2 matches at 7 bases. V was pared by 0 bases and J by 5 bases, with 4 bases of the junction left unmatched. This CDR3 region has 15 residues. The germline gives CDR1 SGHTA, CDR2 FQGNSA. DNA of the CDR3: TGTGCCAGCAGCTTAGCGCGAGCGGGAAACAATGAGCAGTTCTTC. Protein product: CASSLARAGNNEQFF.

The rearrangement uses TRBV20-1 and TRBJ1-2; D is possibly TRBD1 (6 bases). The V and J ends lost 2 bases and 7 bases respectively, with 17 bases between them. CDR1 and CDR2 from the germline V gene are DFQATT and SNEGSKA (reference sequence). The CDR3 has 14 amino acids. CDR3 protein: CSARPMSEGGGYTF. The CDR3 DNA is TGCAGTGCTAGACCTATGTCAGAAGGGGGTGGCTACACCTTC.

This sequence joins TRBV5-1 and TRBJ1-1; perhaps TRBD1 as D (6 bases). V lost 2 bases and J 5 bases, leaving 7 bases between the germline ends. CDR1 is SGHRS and CDR2 is YFSETQ in the germline V gene. The CDR3 length is 12 residues. For the CDR3, the DNA is TGCGCCAGCAGCTTCAGGGGAACTGAAGCTTTCTTT. It specifies CASSFRGTEAFF.

The chain has TRBV5-1 and TRBJ2-3, with 8 nucleotides matching TRBD2. This CDR3 has 15 amino acids. J was trimmed by 3 bases and V by 3 bases; bases with no gene match: 6. Looked up from germline, CDR1 is SGHRS and CDR2 is YFSETQ. This CDR3 is CASSWGLGATDTQYF. CDR3 sequence (DNA): TGCGCCAGCAGCTGGGGACTAGGTGCGACAGATACGCAGTATTTT.

The chain recombines TRBV7-2 with TRBJ2-1; 7 nucleotides agree with TRBD2. Per the germline V gene, CDR1 is SGHTA and CDR2 is FQGNSA. After removal of 1 base from V and 4 bases from J, the junction contained 7 bases not matched to a gene. There are 16 residues in the CDR3. DNA for the CDR3: TGTGCCAGCAGCTTAGTCGATCTAGCGGATTACAATGAGCAGTTCTTC. It translates to CASSLVDLADYNEQFF.

The chain uses TRBV20-1 and TRBJ2-2; 7 positions match TRBD2. In germline, CDR1 is DFQATT, CDR2 SNEGSKA (reference sequence). The V and J ends lost 0 bases and 8 bases, in that order; junction bases with no gene match: 9. CDR3 size: 15 residues. CDR3 sequence (DNA): TGCAGTGCTAGAGATGGTGGCGGGAGAGGTGGGGAGCTGTTTTTT. Translating gives CSARDGGGRGGELFF.

V is TRBV6-1 and J is TRBJ2-5; the D is unclear. V was clipped by 7 bases and J by 2 bases, with 8 bases between them. Germline CDR1 MNHNS, CDR2 SASEGT. The CDR3 covers 12 residues. The CDR3 region is CASTVYQETQYF. CDR3 bases: TGTGCCAGCACGGTCTATCAAGAGACCCAGTACTTC.

The table lists this clonotype with a count of one. An end of the junction does not agree with germline; a read error may underlie this. The V call is TRBV7-2, the J call TRBJ2-7, with 9 bases lining up with TRBD2. Germline-derived CDR1 and CDR2 are SGHTA and FQGNSA. The CDR3 has 14 amino acids. The CDR3 DNA sequence: TGTGCCAGCAGCGTGACTAGCGGAACCTACGAGCGGTACTTC. Translating it yields CASSVTSGTYERYF. The entire variable domain, with the rest obtained from reference TRBV7-2 and TRBJ2-7, is as follows: GAGVSQSPSNKVTEKGKDVELRCDPISGHTALYWYRQSLGQGLEFLIYFQGNSAPDKSGLPSDRFSAERTGGSVSTLTIQRTQQEDSAVYLCASSVTSGTYERYFGPGTRLTVT.

The chain's CDR3 is CSARGLSLREYGEQFF. CDR3 sequence (DNA): TGCAGTGCTAGAGGGTTGTCTCTGAGGGAGTACGGTGAGCAGTTCTTC. The chain has TRBV20-1 and TRBJ2-1; maybe TRBD2 (5 bases). The V end was cut by 1 base, the J end by 9 bases, with 22 bases between. This CDR3 has 16 amino acids. Germline CDR1 reads DFQATT; CDR2 reads SNEGSKA (reference sequence).

Note on this clonotype: A much larger clone differs from this one at a single base, so this may be a read error. The V gene is TRBV28, the J gene TRBJ1-4; D not resolved. V dropped 2 bases and J dropped 6 bases, with 10 bases sitting between them. Germline V CDR1 and CDR2: MDHEN, SYDVKM. CDR3 length equals 14 residues. In DNA, the CDR3 is TGTGCCAGCAGTTTAGGCGAGGAGGATGAAAAACTGTTTTTT. This encodes CASSLGEEDEKLFF.

Within the sample, this clonotype is medium-sized (0.01 to 0.1%). The chain employs TRBV27 and TRBJ2-5; TRBD1 matches 11 bases. The CDR3 spans 15 residues. Germline V gene lookup returns CDR1 MNHEY and CDR2 SMNVEV (reference sequence). Trimming removed 6 bases from V and 6 bases from J; junction bases left unmatched: 9. The CDR3 region has the DNA TGTGCCAGCAGCGTTACGGGGACAGGGGGACAGACCCAGTACTTC. Its translation: CASSVTGTGGQTQYF.

In this sample, this clonotype turned up many times. This sequence joins TRBV28 and TRBJ1-5, with TRBD1 as a possible D gene (5 bases). V was shortened by 4 bases and J by 5 bases, with 18 bases between the two germline ends. Germline-derived CDR1 and CDR2 are MDHEN and SYDVKM. The CDR3 sequence is 16 residues long. Written as DNA, the CDR3 is TGTGCCAGCAGTTCCACCCGGGACCAGGGCTATCAGCCCCAGCATTTT. This codes for CASSSTRDQGYQPQHF.

The V gene is TRBV19, the J gene TRBJ1-5, with TRBD1 as a possible D gene (5 bases). V was trimmed by 6 bases and J by 3 bases, leaving 15 bases between them. CDR1 and CDR2 (germline): LNHDA, SQIVND (reference sequence). The length of the CDR3 is 15 residues. In nucleotides, the CDR3 is TGTGCCAGTAGGATCCTGGGACGGGACAATCAGCCCCAGCATTTT. It is translated as CASRILGRDNQPQHF. The full variable domain, in which reference TRBV19 and TRBJ1-5 provide the parts outside the CDR3, is DGGITQSPKYLFRKEGQNVTLSCEQNLNHDAMYWYRQDPGQGLRLIYYSQIVNDFQKGDIAEGYSVSREKKESFPLTVTSAQKNPTAFYLCASRILGRDNQPQHFGDGTRLSIL.

This rearrangement joins TRBV7-2 to TRBJ1-5, with D possibly TRBD1 on 6 matching bases. Between the trimmed V and J ends, which lost 1 base and 8 bases, there was a span of 9 bases. The CDR3 length is 13 residues. From germline, CDR1 is SGHTA and CDR2 FQGNSA. CDR3 sequence reads: CASSLDRVKPQHF. In DNA, the CDR3 is TGTGCCAGCAGCTTAGACAGGGTAAAGCCCCAGCATTTT.

This chain joins TRBV6-5 and TRBJ2-7, with D perhaps given as TRBD1 or TRBD2 (5 bases each). CDR3 length: 13 residues. Trimming stripped 2 bases from V and 2 bases from J, with 7 bases between. CDR1 and CDR2 from the germline V gene are MNHEY and SVGAGI. The CDR3 here is CASSYGGPYEQYF. The CDR3 DNA reads as TGTGCCAGCAGTTACGGGGGACCCTACGAGCAGTACTTC.

This clonotype counts as medium-sized. The V and J genes are TRBV20-1 and TRBJ2-7, with TRBD1 identical over 9 bases. The V gene's germline CDR1 is DFQATT and CDR2 SNEGSKA (reference sequence). Trimming took 3 bases from V and 3 from J; bases not matched to a gene: 21. This CDR3 has 19 amino acids. The CDR3 region is CSARIAGQGLTIAGYEQYF. The CDR3 DNA sequence: TGCAGTGCTAGGATTGCGGGACAGGGATTGACCATAGCGGGCTACGAGCAGTACTTC.

The CDR3 loop is CASSEEKGYSPLHF. The CDR3 nucleotides are TGTGCCAGCAGTGAGGAAAAGGGATATTCACCCCTCCACTTT. This chain joins TRBV2 and TRBJ1-6; D not resolved. CDR1 and CDR2 from the germline V gene are SNHLY and FYNNEI. V shed 3 bases and J shed 8 bases, with 11 bases lying between them. The CDR3 is made up of 14 amino acids. Variable domain in full (rest from reference TRBV2 and TRBJ1-6): EPEVTQTPSHQVTQMGQEVILRCVPISNHLYFYWYRQILGQKVEFLVSFYNNEISEKSEIFDDQFSVERPDGSNFTLKIRSTKLEDSAMYFCASSEEKGYSPLHFGNGTRLTVT.

The chain uses TRBV20-1 and TRBJ1-5; possibly TRBD1 for D (5 bases). V lost 3 bases and J lost 2, with 17 bases in between. Germline values: CDR1 DFQATT, CDR2 SNEGSKA (reference sequence). The CDR3 contains 16 residues. The CDR3, as DNA: TGCAGTGCTAGGGCAGGGATGTCGGTCCGCAATCAGCCCCAGCATTTT. Its protein is CSARAGMSVRNQPQHF.